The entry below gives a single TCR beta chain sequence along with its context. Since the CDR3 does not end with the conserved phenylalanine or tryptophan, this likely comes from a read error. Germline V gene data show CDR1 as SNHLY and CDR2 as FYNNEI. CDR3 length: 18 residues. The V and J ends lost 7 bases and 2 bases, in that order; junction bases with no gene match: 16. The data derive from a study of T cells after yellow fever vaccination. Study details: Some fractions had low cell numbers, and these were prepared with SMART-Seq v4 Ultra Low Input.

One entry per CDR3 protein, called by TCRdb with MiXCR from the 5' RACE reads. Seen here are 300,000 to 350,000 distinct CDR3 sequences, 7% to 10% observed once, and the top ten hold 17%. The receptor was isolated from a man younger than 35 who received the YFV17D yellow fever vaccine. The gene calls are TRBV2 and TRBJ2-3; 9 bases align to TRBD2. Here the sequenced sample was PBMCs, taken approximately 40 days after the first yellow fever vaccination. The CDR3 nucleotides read TGTGCCAGCACCGGGGGGGTGTTAGCGGGGGCTAACACAGATACGCAGTATTCT. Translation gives CASTGGVLAGANTDTQYS.